This paragraph reports one TCR beta chain. The CDR3 runs 13 residues. V was clipped by 4 bases and J by 5 bases; unmatched bases: 0. CDR1 is LGHNA and CDR2 is YNFKEQ in the germline V gene. The data were produced by immunoSEQ multiplex PCR, yet TCRdb's version contains in-frame clones alone and is incomplete. In the table there are under 150,000 clones, roughly 82% of which are singletons. The sample belongs to a study of blood T cell repertoires in COVID-19. Overall study context: T cells, B-cell-depleted T cells, or PBMCs provided the cDNA or gDNA that served as material.

This sequence joins TRBV4-2 and TRBJ2-3; the match to TRBD2 covers 10 bases. The receptor's source is a man older than 75 with acute or convalescent COVID-19. The sample taken for sequencing was peripheral blood. CDR3 protein: CASSPSGGDTQYF. The CDR3 coding sequence is TGTGCCAGCAGCCCTAGCGGGGGAGATACGCAGTATTTT.